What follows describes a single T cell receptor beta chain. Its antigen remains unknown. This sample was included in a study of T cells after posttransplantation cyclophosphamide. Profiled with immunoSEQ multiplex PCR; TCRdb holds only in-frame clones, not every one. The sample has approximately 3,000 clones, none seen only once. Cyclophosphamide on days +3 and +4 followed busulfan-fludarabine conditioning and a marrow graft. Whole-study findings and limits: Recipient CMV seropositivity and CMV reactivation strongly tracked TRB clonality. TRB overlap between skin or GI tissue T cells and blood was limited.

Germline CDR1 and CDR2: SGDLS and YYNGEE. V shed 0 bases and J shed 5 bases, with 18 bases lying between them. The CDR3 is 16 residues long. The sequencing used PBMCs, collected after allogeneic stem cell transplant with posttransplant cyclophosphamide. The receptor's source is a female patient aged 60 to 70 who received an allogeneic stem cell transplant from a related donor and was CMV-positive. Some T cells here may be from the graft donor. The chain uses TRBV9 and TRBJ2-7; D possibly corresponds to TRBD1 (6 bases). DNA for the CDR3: TGTGCCAGCAGCGTAGGTCGACAGGCTCTAAGTGACGAGCAGTACTTC. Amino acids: CASSVGRQALSDEQYF.